This T cell receptor beta chain was captured by sequencing in a study of blood T cell repertoires in COVID-19. The J segment lost 2 bases and the V segment lost 4 bases, leaving 4 bases of the junction unmatched. Germline-derived CDR1 and CDR2 are LGHDT and YNNKEL (reference sequence). The CDR3 spans 16 residues. Under the authors' procedure: Amplification from reference gene primers served as the basis for estimated nucleated cell counts. The assay was immunoSEQ multiplex PCR, and TCRdb's table has in-frame clones only and misses some. V and J calls and clone size are as listed in that table; D and trimming were resolved from the DNA. Of around 220,000 clones listed, around 83% are singletons. Participant age was roughly 18 to 89 years, and participants resided in 24 US areas. Self-reported history from a screening survey and questionnaire set each donor's cohort.

The chain couples TRBV3-1 (or the pseudogene TRBV3-2) to TRBJ2-2, with 10 bases fitting TRBD1. Material: PBMCs or T cells enriched from blood (not recorded which). This sequence originates from a woman in her thirties or forties who had recovered from COVID-19. This CDR3 reads CASSPDRGHNTGELFF. CDR3 in DNA: TGTGCCAGCAGCCCTGACAGGGGGCATAACACCGGGGAGCTGTTTTTT.